What follows describes a single TCR beta chain. Its specific antigen is unknown. There are no base qualities to consult, and no much larger clone falls within one base. The CDR3 regions of human TCRbeta chains were subjected to immunosequencing. Per the authors' processing: TCRs in the repertoires were matched against a reference library of SARS-CoV-2-specific TCRs that had been generated with the MIRA antigen-specificity platform. Breadth was defined as the fraction of unique TCRs that were SARS-CoV-2-associated. Depth was defined as the fraction of total T cells that were SARS-CoV-2-associated. Using the MIRA data, each spike-specific TCR was assigned both to the spike region to which the TCR was reactive and to a CD4 or CD8 class. Log10-transformed breadth and depth values were compared by one-way ANOVA with Sidak's multiple comparisons tests. Not all clones reach the TCRdb copy of this immuneACCESS table, which keeps in-frame sequences only. Checked studies attribute under half of the gap to unresolved V genes and leave the rest unexplained. V and J calls and clone size are copied from that table; D and trimming were computed from the DNA. This sample lists about 97,000 clones; about 88% were detected once. The ten largest account for 2.8% of the sample.

Measured from the cysteine to the phenylalanine, the CDR3 is 13 residues long. Only the CDR3 DNA is retained, 39 bases long and in frame from the first base. The trim is 6 bases for V and 7 bases for J, with a gap of 15 bases between the germline ends. What the time point label conveys for this sample: baseline before first vaccination. Vaccinee samples came from UK trials COV001 and COV002, including a single-blind randomized controlled phase 2/3 trial of AZD1222 (ChAdOx1 nCoV-19) in healthy adults. For TCRbeta chain sequencing, PBMC samples from trial participants were taken at day 0 and at day 28 after the second dose. The source of the sample is a study of T cell responses to AZD1222 COVID-19 vaccine (dated by TCRdb to the early 2020s). The study in broad terms: Because spike-specific TCR depth and breadth did not differ between the two schedules, AZD1222 recipients who got a second dose at roughly 4 weeks were pooled with those who got a second dose at roughly 12 weeks. TCR sequencing was performed for roughly 250 trial participants, of whom about 210 were given two doses of AZD1222 and about 25 were given two doses of MenACWY control vaccine. Trial participants were enrolled by age into 18-55, 56-69 and 70-plus year subgroups, with roughly 160, 29 and 62 TCR-sequenced participants respectively. The investigation overall reported the following: A significant rise in spike-specific TCR breadth and depth was observed after two AZD1222 doses relative to day 0 and relative to MenACWY recipients. Because no samples from the day 14 peak response were available, repertoires could be characterized only after the peak T cell response. The 56-69-year group was small, and its depth increase did not reach significance, likely because of low power. Participants were mostly white British, with more females than males. The authors suggested clonal diversity may have been underestimated. Reportedly, close to half of the unique spike-specific TCRs recognized epitopes lying outside the regions that are mutated in the B.1.351 and B.1.1.7 variants. The whole spike protein was spanned by vaccine-associated CD4 TCRs, and dominant responses were seen in regions 160-218 and 743-854. Conclusions about previously exposed vaccinees were limited because only six AZD1222 recipients were SARS-CoV-2 seropositive at baseline.

The specimen comprised peripheral blood, sampled on day 0 of AZD1222 vaccination. The receptor chain draws on TRBV12-3 or TRBV12-4 and TRBJ1-2; tentative D gene TRBD1, with 6 bases matching. The TCR was taken from an adult in good health. DNA sequence: TGTGCCAGCAGATCAGGACAGAACGGTGGCTACACCTTC. Its coded protein is CASRSGQNGGYTF.